These 3 T cell receptor beta chains share one sample of origin, sequenced in a study of CD8 T cells in ankylosing spondylitis (dated by TCRdb to 2017 to 2019). Libraries came from 5' RACE. For sequencing, an Illumina HiSeq 2500 was employed. Using fastp trimming at Q25 and MiXCR clonotype assembly, TCRdb reanalyzed the public sequencing data and kept in-frame beta chains. Each CDR3 protein gets just one entry, which takes the most common genes and DNA from the rows behind it. Present in this sample are about 400,000 distinct CDR3 sequences, more than 20% of which were seen just once. The ten largest clones add up to about 15% of the sample. Their recognized antigens are unknown. Broad study findings and their caveats: Blood from ankylosing spondylitis patients appeared to be characterized by a TCR beta motif composed of roughly 8 highly homologous amino acid variants.

What was sequenced was blood, either unsorted or a sorted T cell fraction (not recorded which). All receptors derive from a male donor with ankylosing spondylitis.

J is TRBJ1-1 and V is TRBV7-9; D remains unclear. With 1 base removed from V and 7 bases from J, the gap between germline ends came to 13 bases. This CDR3 is 14 amino acids long. Germline V gene lookup returns CDR1 SEHNR and CDR2 FQNEAQ (reference sequence). The CDR3 sequence: CASSLGSGFLEAFF. The CDR3 nucleotides read TGTGCCAGCAGCTTAGGGTCAGGTTTCCTTGAAGCTTTCTTT.

This clonotype has a handful of counts. The genes are TRBV12-3 or TRBV12-4 and TRBJ2-6, with 8 bases that match TRBD1. The CDR3 runs to 16 residues. The trim removed 6 bases at V and 2 bases at J, leaving 6 bases unmatched. The CDR3 here is CASSSHRGTGANVLTF. The CDR3 nucleotides are TGTGCCAGCAGCAGTCACAGGGGGACTGGGGCCAACGTCCTGACTTTC.

This clonotype was detected a few times. The chain employs TRBV2 and TRBJ1-2; no firm D call. The length of the CDR3 is 14 residues. Germline CDR1 reads SNHLY; CDR2 reads FYNNEI. The V gene lost 4 bases and the J gene lost 7 bases, with 16 bases spanning the gap. The chain's CDR3 is CASSGATLLPGYTF. Here the CDR3 DNA reads TGTGCCAGCAGTGGCGCTACGTTATTACCTGGCTACACCTTC.